Following are 13 T cell receptor beta chains from one sample sequenced in a study of control samples from healthy donors and cancer patients. The method was immunoSEQ multiplex PCR; TCRdb's version includes in-frame clones alone and lacks a portion of them. The top ten hold 1.1% to 1.5% of the sample, which has 170,000 or so clones, around 94% seen once. Material: blood. The receptors were sampled from a man aged 30 to 39 in good health.

The chain recombines TRBV6-2 or TRBV6-3 with TRBJ2-7; 7 bases are a match to TRBD2. The CDR3 sequence is 15 residues long. Germline V gene sequence: CDR1 MNHEY, CDR2 SVGEGT. Trimming took 1 base from V and 2 from J; bases not matched to a gene: 5. This CDR3 reads CASSYWGGLTYEQYF. The CDR3 DNA reads TGTGCCAGCAGTTACTGGGGGGGGTTGACCTACGAGCAGTACTTC.

The rearrangement joins TRBV4-3 to TRBJ2-7; D possibly corresponds to TRBD1 (5 bases). The V end lost 1 base, the J end lost 4 bases, and 14 bases lay between the germline ends. This CDR3 is 15 amino acids long. Germline CDR1 reads LGHNA; CDR2 reads YSLEER. This CDR3 reads CASSQGRQGGYEQYF. The CDR3, as DNA: TGCGCCAGCAGCCAAGGGCGGCAGGGTGGGTACGAGCAGTACTTC.

The rearrangement uses TRBV5-1 and TRBJ1-5; no definite D call. Germline V gene sequence: CDR1 SGHRS, CDR2 YFSETQ. The CDR3 loop spans 13 amino acids. Trimming pared 5 bases from V and 3 bases from J, leaving 9 bases between. The CDR3 spells CASREGDNQPQHF. The CDR3 coding sequence is TGCGCCAGCAGGGAGGGAGACAATCAGCCCCAGCATTTT. The full variable domain, with the rest looked up from reference TRBV5-1 and TRBJ1-5, is KAGVTQTPRYLIKTRGQQVTLSCSPISGHRSVSWYQQTPGQGLQFLFEYFSETQRNKGNFPGRFSGRQFSNSRSEMNVSTLELGDSALYLCASREGDNQPQHFGDGTRLSIL.

The rearrangement links TRBV5-4 to TRBJ1-6; D perhaps matches TRBD1 (6 bases). Per germline, CDR1 SGHNT and CDR2 YYREEE (reference sequence). The germline V and J ends were trimmed by 0 bases and 10 bases, with 11 bases remaining between them. This CDR3 is 14 amino acids long. The CDR3 region has the DNA TGTGCCAGCAGCTTGGACCCGGGGGGCTCACCCCTCCACTTT. As protein: CASSLDPGGSPLHF. Full variable domain (rest looked up from reference TRBV5-4 and TRBJ1-6): ETGVTQSPTHLIKTRGQQVTLRCSSQSGHNTVSWYQQALGQGPQFIFQYYREEENGRGNFPPRFSGLQFPNYSSELNVNALELDDSALYLCASSLDPGGSPLHFGNGTRLTVT.

The V and J genes are TRBV4-2 and TRBJ2-3; no clear D. Trimming stripped 6 bases from V and 5 bases from J, with 18 bases between. The CDR3 loop spans 15 amino acids. Germline values: CDR1 LGHNA, CDR2 YNFKEQ. In DNA form, the CDR3 reads TGTGCCAGCAGTCCCGGGTCTCCCGGTGTAGATACGCAGTATTTT. It yields the protein CASSPGSPGVDTQYF.

The V gene is TRBV2, the J gene TRBJ2-3; D ambiguous. This CDR3 comprises 14 residues. CDR1 and CDR2 from the germline V gene are SNHLY and FYNNEI. The ends were cut back, 5 bases at V and 2 bases at J, with 11 bases in the middle. The CDR3 DNA is TGTGCCAGCAGTCGGCCTGACCTCACAGATACGCAGTATTTT. Translating gives CASSRPDLTDTQYF. Filled out from reference TRBV2 and TRBJ2-3, the complete variable domain reads EPEVTQTPSHQVTQMGQEVILRCVPISNHLYFYWYRQILGQKVEFLVSFYNNEISEKSEIFDDQFSVERPDGSNFTLKIRSTKLEDSAMYFCASSRPDLTDTQYFGPGTRLTVL.

The J gene is TRBJ2-2, the V gene TRBV30, with TRBD1 as a possible D gene (5 bases). This CDR3 region has 14 residues. Germline V lookup: CDR1 GTSNPN, CDR2 SVGIG (reference sequence). Trimming left V 3 bases short and J 3 bases short, with 11 bases between. The CDR3, as DNA: TGTGCCTGGAGAAGACAGTGGGACACCGGGGAGCTGTTTTTT. Amino acid sequence: CAWRRQWDTGELFF. The whole variable domain, filled in from reference TRBV30 and TRBJ2-2, reads SQTIHQWPATLVQPVGSPLSLECTVEGTSNPNLYWYRQAAGRGLQLLFYSVGIGQISSEVPQNLSASRPQDRQFILSSKKLLLSDSGFYLCAWRRQWDTGELFFGEGSRLTVL.

This chain uses TRBV19 with TRBJ2-3; TRBD1 aligns across 7 bases. This CDR3 contains 13 residues. J lost 2 bases, V lost 10 bases, and 6 bases had no gene match. Germline V lookup: CDR1 LNHDA, CDR2 SQIVND (reference sequence). The DNA for the CDR3 is TGTGCCACTATGGGACAGAACACAGATACGCAGTATTTT. This gives the protein CATMGQNTDTQYF.

This chain connects TRBV4-2 to TRBJ2-7, with 7 bases that match TRBD2. Trimming took 2 bases from V and 2 from J; bases not matched to a gene: 3. CDR3 size: 14 residues. Looked up from germline, CDR1 is LGHNA and CDR2 is YNFKEQ. CDR3 in DNA: TGTGCCAGCAGCCAAATCGGGAGGACCTACGAGCAGTACTTC. It is translated as CASSQIGRTYEQYF.

This clone was counted a single time. V and J are TRBV9 and TRBJ2-3; 7 bases agree with TRBD2. Trimming cost V 3 bases and J 5 bases; bases outside gene matches: 9. Germline assignment: CDR1 SGDLS and CDR2 YYNGEE. CDR3 size: 15 residues. CDR3 nucleotide sequence: TGTGCCAGCAGCGGAAATAGCGGGCTCCGAGATACGCAGTATTTT. It yields the protein CASSGNSGLRDTQYF.

The chain couples TRBV2 to TRBJ1-1, with 7 bases that match TRBD1. V shed 5 bases, J shed 6 bases, and the junction held 6 bases outside the gene matches. The CDR3 extends over 13 amino acids. CDR1 is SNHLY and CDR2 is FYNNEI in the germline V gene. The CDR3 sequence is CASSRDSRAEAFF. Written as DNA, the CDR3 is TGTGCCAGCAGTCGGGACAGCCGAGCTGAAGCTTTCTTT. The whole variable domain, filled in from reference TRBV2 and TRBJ1-1, reads EPEVTQTPSHQVTQMGQEVILRCVPISNHLYFYWYRQILGQKVEFLVSFYNNEISEKSEIFDDQFSVERPDGSNFTLKIRSTKLEDSAMYFCASSRDSRAEAFFGQGTRLTVV.

The CDR3 protein is CASSYGTISPHEQFF. For the CDR3, the DNA is TGTGCCAGCAGTTACGGGACTATCTCTCCTCATGAGCAGTTCTTC. The rearrangement joins TRBV27 to TRBJ2-1; 7 bases are shared with TRBD2. V gave up 4 bases and J gave up 8 bases; unmatched junction bases: 11. Germline V gene lookup returns CDR1 MNHEY and CDR2 SMNVEV (reference sequence). CDR3 size: 15 residues.

This clone has just one count. This chain uses TRBV6-5 with TRBJ2-7; 8 bases are a match to TRBD2. The CDR3 totals 14 residues. The J segment lost 3 bases and the V segment lost 4 bases, leaving 5 bases of the junction unmatched. Germline CDR1 and CDR2: MNHEY and SVGAGI. The CDR3 here is CASSLERGYYEQYF. The CDR3 nucleotides are TGTGCCAGCAGTTTGGAGCGGGGGTACTACGAGCAGTACTTC.